The 27 T cell receptor beta chains given below trace back to one sample, sequenced in a study of blood T cell repertoires in COVID-19. Repertoires were generated with immunoSEQ multiplex PCR, while TCRdb's copy carries only in-frame clones and drops some. The table has roughly 150,000 clones, roughly 78% seen once. Sequenced input: peripheral blood. These receptor sequences come from an older woman with COVID-19, enrolled during active disease.

The genes are TRBV7-9 and TRBJ2-5; TRBD1 aligns across 8 bases. J was trimmed by 4 bases and V by 5 bases; bases with no gene match: 6. Germline CDR1 reads SEHNR; CDR2 reads FQNEAQ (reference sequence). The CDR3 runs to 14 residues. The CDR3 spells CASSIDRGGETQYF. For the CDR3, the DNA is TGTGCCAGCAGCATAGACAGGGGCGGAGAGACCCAGTACTTC.

This sequence joins TRBV6-5 and TRBJ2-2, with D maybe TRBD2 (5 bases). Trimming pared 7 bases from V and 4 bases from J, leaving 13 bases between. The CDR3 consists of 14 residues. Germline V gene sequence: CDR1 MNHEY, CDR2 SVGAGI. The CDR3 DNA follows: TGTGCCAGCATGAGGACGGGAAGCACCGGGGAGCTGTTTTTT. Translated: CASMRTGSTGELFF.

This sequence joins TRBV6-2 or TRBV6-3 and TRBJ2-7; the D is unclear. The CDR3 has 13 amino acids. CDR1 is MNHEY and CDR2 is SVGEGT in the germline V gene. The V gene lost 5 bases and the J gene lost 2 bases, with 10 bases spanning the gap. The CDR3, as DNA: TGTGCCAGCAGTATTAGCCCTGCCTACGAGCAGTACGTC. The encoded protein is CASSISPAYEQYV.

The V gene is TRBV9, the J gene TRBJ2-7; no clear D gene. Trimming shortened V by 3 bases and J by 5 bases, and 15 bases separated the two germline ends. The CDR3 is 14 amino acids. Germline CDR1 and CDR2: SGDLS and YYNGEE. CDR3 bases: TGTGCCAGCAGCGGGCCAGGTCAGGTAAACGAGCAGTACTTC. This translates into CASSGPGQVNEQYF.

A few counts support this clone. V and J are TRBV19 and TRBJ2-2; D call uncertain. Germline-derived CDR1 and CDR2 are LNHDA and SQIVND (reference sequence). Trimming took off 6 bases at V and 3 bases at J, with 14 bases between the two ends. The CDR3 is 15 residues long. The CDR3 DNA reads TGTGCCAGTAGCCGTTATCCTGCGGACACCGGGGAGCTGTTTTTT. Residues: CASSRYPADTGELFF.

This clone was detected once. The V gene is TRBV25-1, the J gene TRBJ2-2; TRBD1 agrees at 12 bases. Losses at the gene ends were 2 bases for V and 4 bases for J; bases not matched to a gene: 8. Germline CDR1 MGHDK, CDR2 SYGVNS. The CDR3 is 18 residues long. The CDR3 here is CASSERDRGLASTGELFF. The CDR3, as DNA: TGTGCCAGCAGTGAAAGGGACAGGGGGCTCGCTTCCACCGGGGAGCTGTTTTTT.

V gene TRBV28 combines with J gene TRBJ2-1, with 9 positions matching TRBD2. The CDR3 length is 16 residues. Germline trimming cut 5 bases from V and 2 bases from J; bases unmatched to any gene: 7. Germline lookup yields CDR1 MDHEN and CDR2 SYDVKM. For the CDR3, the DNA is TGTGCCAGCAGTCTAGGCCGACTAGCGGCCTACAATGAGCAGTTCTTC. As protein: CASSLGRLAAYNEQFF.

The rearrangement links TRBV11-3 to TRBJ2-1; 7 nucleotides line up with TRBD1. Trimming at V came to 5 bases and at J to 7 bases, leaving 11 bases not matched to a gene. Germline CDR1 is SGHNT and CDR2 is YENEEA. The CDR3 has 15 amino acids. CDR3 sequence: CASSASLTGRNEQFF. CDR3 coding DNA: TGTGCCAGCAGCGCATCCTTGACAGGGAGAAATGAGCAGTTCTTC.

The chain combines TRBV19 with TRBJ2-7; no reliable D call. The CDR3 has 13 residues. Germline CDR1 and CDR2: LNHDA and SQIVND (reference sequence). Trimming stripped 5 bases from V and 5 bases from J, with 13 bases between. The CDR3 is CASSPGEVNEQYF. The DNA of the CDR3 is TGTGCCAGTAGTCCCGGAGAAGTAAACGAGCAGTACTTC.

The chain is built from TRBV19 and TRBJ1-2, with 7 nucleotides matching TRBD1. The CDR3 totals 14 residues. Trimming took 4 bases from V and 5 from J; bases not matched to a gene: 7. The germline CDR1 and CDR2 sequences are LNHDA and SQIVND (reference sequence). CDR3 sequence reads: CASSTRQGGYGYTF. The CDR3 coding sequence is TGTGCCAGTAGTACGCGACAGGGCGGGTATGGCTACACCTTC.

The chain has TRBV19 and TRBJ2-5; no definite D call. Germline assignment: CDR1 LNHDA and CDR2 SQIVND (reference sequence). V lost 4 bases and J lost 4, with 4 bases in between. CDR3 length equals 11 residues. The CDR3 coding sequence is TGTGCCAGTAGTAGAGGAGAGACCCAGTACTTC. This translates into CASSRGETQYF.

The chain links TRBV6-5 to TRBJ2-3; D gene ambiguous. CDR1 is MNHEY, CDR2 SVGAGI, per germline. The CDR3 has 13 residues. The V and J ends lost 6 bases and 3 bases respectively, with 10 bases between them. The CDR3 DNA reads TGTGCCAGCAGCTCTCCCGGTACAGATACGCAGTATTTT. Translation gives CASSSPGTDTQYF.

The J gene is TRBJ2-5, the V gene TRBV6-2 or TRBV6-3; 8 bases are shared with TRBD2. Per germline, CDR1 MNHEY and CDR2 SVGEGT. V was clipped by 6 bases and J by 3 bases; unmatched bases: 12. The CDR3 totals 16 residues. CDR3 loop: CASSPRGSGVKETQYF. CDR3 nucleotide sequence: TGTGCCAGCAGCCCTCGGGGTAGCGGGGTGAAAGAGACCCAGTACTTC.

The genes are TRBV2 and TRBJ1-6; D gene unclear. The CDR3 is 14 residues long. Trimming stripped 9 bases from V and 2 bases from J, with 11 bases between. CDR1 and CDR2 (germline): SNHLY, FYNNEI. The chain's CDR3 is CASGQEAYNSPLHF. CDR3 nucleotides: TGTGCCAGTGGGCAGGAGGCCTATAATTCACCCCTCCACTTT.

This clone was seen ten or more times. The rearrangement uses TRBV24-1 and TRBJ1-5; 10 nucleotides match TRBD1. The germline V gene has CDR1 KGHDR and CDR2 SFDVKD. V lost 5 bases and J lost 5; bases outside the gene matches: 5. The CDR3 is made up of 15 amino acids. The CDR3 loop reads CATSAKDRGDQPQHF. DNA of the CDR3: TGTGCCACCAGTGCCAAGGACAGGGGGGATCAGCCCCAGCATTTT.

V usage is TRBV6-2 or TRBV6-3 and J usage is TRBJ2-1; 12 positions agree with TRBD2. Unmatched junction bases numbered 11, after V lost 0 bases and J lost 5 bases. Germline V gene data show CDR1 as MNHEY and CDR2 as SVGEGT. The CDR3 runs 19 residues. CDR3 sequence: CASSYSGLAGGPTDNEQFF. The CDR3 DNA sequence: TGTGCCAGCAGTTACTCAGGGCTAGCGGGAGGGCCCACCGACAATGAGCAGTTCTTC.

The V and J genes are TRBV18 and TRBJ2-1; 13 bases align to TRBD2. Germline-derived CDR1 and CDR2 are KGHSH and LQKENI. The CDR3 spans 19 residues. The V gene end was trimmed by 3 bases and the J gene end by 2 bases; junction bases not matched to a gene: 10. CDR3 bases: TGTGCCAGCTCACCCCTTGGGAGGACTAGCGGGGGTACCTACAATGAGCAGTTCTTC. This translates into CASSPLGRTSGGTYNEQFF.

The J gene is TRBJ1-1, the V gene TRBV11-3; TRBD1 matches 7 bases. The junction had 7 bases not matched to a gene; V was cut back by 5 bases and J by 4 bases. This CDR3 contains 14 residues. The V gene's germline CDR1 is SGHNT and CDR2 YENEEA. The chain's CDR3 is CASSRDRDSTEAFF. The CDR3 DNA reads as TGTGCCAGCAGCCGAGACAGGGATAGCACTGAAGCTTTCTTT.

This clone was seen only a few times. The chain employs TRBV7-9 and TRBJ1-2, with D uncertain. Looked up from germline, CDR1 is SEHNR and CDR2 is FQNEAQ (reference sequence). With 5 bases removed from V and 0 bases from J, the gap between germline ends came to 7 bases. The CDR3 runs 13 residues. The CDR3 DNA is TGTGCCAGCAGCCCCAGCGCTAACTATGGCTACACCTTC. The encoded protein is CASSPSANYGYTF.

Note on this clone: At one end, the junction sequence differs from germline, possibly due to a read error. V and J are TRBV7-7 and TRBJ2-5; 9 nucleotides agree with TRBD1. CDR3 length: 15 residues. Germline CDR1 reads SSHAT; CDR2 reads FNYEAQ (reference sequence). The CDR3 DNA follows: TGTGCTAGCAGCCGACAGGGGGGAAACGTAGAGACCCAGTACTTC. Residues: CASSRQGGNVETQYF.

This chain joins TRBV3-1 (or the pseudogene TRBV3-2) and TRBJ2-3; TRBD1 is a possible D gene (5 bases). This CDR3 has 16 residues. Germline V CDR1 and CDR2: LGHDT, YNNKEL (reference sequence). Trimming stripped 2 bases from V and 1 base from J, with 13 bases between. The CDR3 region has the DNA TGTGCCAGCAGCCAACCCACAGGATTGGGCACAGATACGCAGTATTTT. Residues: CASSQPTGLGTDTQYF.

The chain links TRBV24-1 to TRBJ2-6; 12 nucleotides line up with TRBD2. Germline V gives CDR1 KGHDR, CDR2 SFDVKD. With V trimmed by 11 bases and J by 0 bases, 7 bases remained unmatched. The CDR3 length is 17 residues. CDR3 protein: CAIGTSGLNSGANVLTF. DNA for the CDR3: TGTGCCATCGGGACTAGCGGGCTCAACTCTGGGGCCAACGTCCTGACTTTC.

This chain links TRBV28 with TRBJ1-2; D unresolved. The V gene lost 2 bases and the J gene lost 5 bases, with 3 bases spanning the gap. The CDR3 contains 11 residues. Germline V gene data show CDR1 as MDHEN and CDR2 as SYDVKM. CDR3 sequence: CASSLQYGYTF. The DNA for the CDR3 is TGTGCCAGCAGTTTACAATATGGCTACACCTTC.

The chain combines TRBV2 with TRBJ1-2, with 8 bases identical to TRBD1. CDR3 size: 14 residues. Trimming took 6 bases from V and 4 from J; bases not matched to a gene: 7. The germline V gene has CDR1 SNHLY and CDR2 FYNNEI. CDR3 amino acids: CASRAGGTGYGYTF. The CDR3 DNA is TGTGCCAGCAGGGCGGGGGGGACAGGCTATGGCTACACCTTC.

The rearrangement uses TRBV28 and TRBJ1-2, with 8 bases that match TRBD1. Germline lookup yields CDR1 MDHEN and CDR2 SYDVKM. V shed 6 bases, J shed 2 bases, and the junction held 8 bases outside the gene matches. The CDR3 sequence is 15 residues long. As DNA, the CDR3 is TGTGCCAGCAGGAAACAGACAGGGGCAAACTATGGCTACACCTTC. This codes for CASRKQTGANYGYTF.

The chain employs TRBV4-2 and TRBJ1-6; 7 bases are shared with TRBD1. The CDR3 has 16 residues. Germline trimming cut 5 bases from V and 2 bases from J; bases unmatched to any gene: 6. Germline CDR1 LGHNA, CDR2 YNFKEQ. This chain's CDR3 is CASSRAGTAYNSPLHF. CDR3 DNA sequence: TGTGCCAGCAGCAGGGCGGGGACAGCCTATAATTCACCCCTCCACTTT.

J is TRBJ2-1 and V is TRBV7-6; 10 nucleotides match TRBD1. The CDR3 sequence is 15 residues long. V was pared by 1 base and J by 6 bases, with 3 bases of the junction left unmatched. Germline CDR1 reads SGHVS; CDR2 reads FNYEAQ. CDR3 in amino acids: CASSLVRTGGNEQFF. The CDR3 nucleotides are TGTGCCAGCAGCTTAGTCCGGACAGGGGGCAATGAGCAGTTCTTC.